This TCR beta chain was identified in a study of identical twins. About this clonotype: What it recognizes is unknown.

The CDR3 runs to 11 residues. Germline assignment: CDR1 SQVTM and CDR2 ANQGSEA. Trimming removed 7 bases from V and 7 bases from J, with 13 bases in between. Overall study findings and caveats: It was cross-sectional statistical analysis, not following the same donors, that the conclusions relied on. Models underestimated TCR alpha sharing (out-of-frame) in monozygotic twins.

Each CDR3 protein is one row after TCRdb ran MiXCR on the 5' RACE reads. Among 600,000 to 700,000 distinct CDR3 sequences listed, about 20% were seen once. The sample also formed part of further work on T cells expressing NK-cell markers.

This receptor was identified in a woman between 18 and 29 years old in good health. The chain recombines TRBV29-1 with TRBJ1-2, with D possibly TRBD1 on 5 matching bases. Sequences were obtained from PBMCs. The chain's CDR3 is CSAGQTGGYTF. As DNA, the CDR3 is TGCAGCGCCGGGCAAACAGGTGGCTACACCTTC.